This T cell receptor (beta chain) was captured in a study of regulatory T cells in long-lasting Graves disease. Study in general: Graves' patients (newly diagnosed) had been on antithyroid drugs under 3 months.

Combining iRepertoire HTBI primers with Arm-PCR of CDR3 regions, the authors built TCR beta libraries. Via MiXCR, TCRdb re-called the multiplex PCR reads, giving one row per CDR3 protein. The sample gives about 560,000 distinct CDR3 sequences, around 15% of which show up once; about 12% is in the top ten. Time point: newly diagnosed GD, antithyroid drugs for less than 3 months. Preparation of the TCR library used RNA extracted from PBMCs. The same sample was also used in a study of T cells in Graves' hyperthyroidism and ophthalmopathy.

The starting material was peripheral blood mononuclear cells (PBMCs), obtained at new diagnosis, from a patient treated with antithyroid drugs. This receptor was obtained from a man younger than 30 with Graves disease.

The CDR3 loop reads CSAREGTGGANVLTF. The CDR3 bases are TGCAGTGCTAGAGAGGGGACAGGTGGGGCCAACGTCCTGACTTTC. V usage is TRBV20-1 and J usage is TRBJ2-6; TRBD1 matches at 8 bases. The CDR3 covers 15 residues. From germline, CDR1 is DFQATT and CDR2 SNEGSKA (reference sequence). With V trimmed by 0 bases and J by 3 bases, 1 base remained unmatched.